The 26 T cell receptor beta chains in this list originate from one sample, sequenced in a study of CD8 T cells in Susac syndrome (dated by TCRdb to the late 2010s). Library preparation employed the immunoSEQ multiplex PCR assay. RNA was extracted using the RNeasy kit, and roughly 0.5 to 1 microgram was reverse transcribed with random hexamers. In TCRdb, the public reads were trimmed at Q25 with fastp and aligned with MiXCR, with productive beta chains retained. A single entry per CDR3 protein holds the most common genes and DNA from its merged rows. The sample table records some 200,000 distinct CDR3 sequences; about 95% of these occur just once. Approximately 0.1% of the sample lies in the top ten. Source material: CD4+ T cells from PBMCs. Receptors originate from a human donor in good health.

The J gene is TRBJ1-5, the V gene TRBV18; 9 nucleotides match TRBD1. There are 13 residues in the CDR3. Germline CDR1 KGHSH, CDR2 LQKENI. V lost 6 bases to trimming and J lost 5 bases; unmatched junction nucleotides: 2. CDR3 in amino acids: CASSRQGDQPQHF. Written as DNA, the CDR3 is TGTGCCAGCTCTCGACAGGGGGATCAGCCCCAGCATTTT.

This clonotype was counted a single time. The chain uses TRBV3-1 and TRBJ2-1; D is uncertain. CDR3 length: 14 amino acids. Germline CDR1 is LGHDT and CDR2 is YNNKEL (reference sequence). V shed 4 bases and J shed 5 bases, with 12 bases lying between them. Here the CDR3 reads CASSPIPDHNEQFF. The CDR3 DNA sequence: TGTGCCAGCAGCCCCATCCCCGACCACAATGAGCAGTTCTTC.

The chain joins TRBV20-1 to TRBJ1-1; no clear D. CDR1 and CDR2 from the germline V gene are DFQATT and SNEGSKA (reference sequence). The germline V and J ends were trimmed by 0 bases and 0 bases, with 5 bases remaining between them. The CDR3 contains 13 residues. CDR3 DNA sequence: TGCAGTGCTAGAGATAACTTGAACACTGAAGCTTTCTTT. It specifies CSARDNLNTEAFF.

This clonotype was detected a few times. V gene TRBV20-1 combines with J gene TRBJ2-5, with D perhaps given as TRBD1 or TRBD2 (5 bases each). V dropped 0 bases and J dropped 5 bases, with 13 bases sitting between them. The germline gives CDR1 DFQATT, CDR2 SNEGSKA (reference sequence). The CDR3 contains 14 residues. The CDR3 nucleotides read TGCAGTGCTAGAGATCGGGGCTCGAGGGAGACCCAGTACTTC. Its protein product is CSARDRGSRETQYF.

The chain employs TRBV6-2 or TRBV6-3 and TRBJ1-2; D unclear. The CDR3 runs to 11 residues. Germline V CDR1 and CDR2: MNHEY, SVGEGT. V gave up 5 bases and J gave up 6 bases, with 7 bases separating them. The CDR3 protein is CASSSMDGYTF. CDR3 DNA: TGTGCCAGCAGTAGCATGGATGGCTACACCTTC.

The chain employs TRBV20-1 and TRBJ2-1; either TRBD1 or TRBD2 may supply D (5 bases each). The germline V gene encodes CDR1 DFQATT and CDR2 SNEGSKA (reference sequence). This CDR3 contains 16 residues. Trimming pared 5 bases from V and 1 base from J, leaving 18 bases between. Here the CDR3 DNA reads TGCAGTGCTTCTGATCCTCGGGACCGATCCTACAATGAGCAGTTCTTC. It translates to CSASDPRDRSYNEQFF.

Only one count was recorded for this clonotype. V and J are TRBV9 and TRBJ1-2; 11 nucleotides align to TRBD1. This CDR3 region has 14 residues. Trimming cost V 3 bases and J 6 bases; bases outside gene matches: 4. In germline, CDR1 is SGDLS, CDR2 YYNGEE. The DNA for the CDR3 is TGTGCCAGCAGCGCCACGGGACAGGGGGATGGCTACACCTTC. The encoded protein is CASSATGQGDGYTF.

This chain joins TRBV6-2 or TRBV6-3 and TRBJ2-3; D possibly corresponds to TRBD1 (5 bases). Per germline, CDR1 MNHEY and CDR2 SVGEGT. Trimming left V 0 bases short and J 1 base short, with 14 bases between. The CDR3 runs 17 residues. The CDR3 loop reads CASSYSTDSSRTDTQYF. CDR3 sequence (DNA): TGTGCCAGCAGTTACTCGACCGACAGTTCCCGCACAGATACGCAGTATTTT.

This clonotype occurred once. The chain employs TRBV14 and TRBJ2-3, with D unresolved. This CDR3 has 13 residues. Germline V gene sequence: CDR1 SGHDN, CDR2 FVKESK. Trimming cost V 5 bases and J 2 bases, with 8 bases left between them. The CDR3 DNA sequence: TGTGCCAGCAGCAGCCGGTACACAGATACGCAGTATTTT. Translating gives CASSSRYTDTQYF.

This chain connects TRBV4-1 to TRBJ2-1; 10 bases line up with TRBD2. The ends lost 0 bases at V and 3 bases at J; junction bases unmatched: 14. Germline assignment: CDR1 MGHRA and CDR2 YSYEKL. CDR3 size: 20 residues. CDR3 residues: CASSQEGQGSGRARYNEQFF. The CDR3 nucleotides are TGCGCCAGCAGCCAAGAGGGTCAGGGGAGCGGGAGGGCCCGCTACAATGAGCAGTTCTTC.

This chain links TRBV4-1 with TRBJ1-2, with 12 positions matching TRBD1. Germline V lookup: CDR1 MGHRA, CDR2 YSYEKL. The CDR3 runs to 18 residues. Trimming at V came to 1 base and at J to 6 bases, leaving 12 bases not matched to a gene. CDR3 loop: CASSQGPRRDRGLDGYTF. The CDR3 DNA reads TGCGCCAGCAGCCAAGGCCCCAGGCGGGACAGGGGGCTCGATGGCTACACCTTC.

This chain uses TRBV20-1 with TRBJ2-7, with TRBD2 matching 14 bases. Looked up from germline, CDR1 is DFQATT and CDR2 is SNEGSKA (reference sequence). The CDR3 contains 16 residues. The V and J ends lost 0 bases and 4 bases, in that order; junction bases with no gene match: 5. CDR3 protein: CSARDGTSGSWYEQYF. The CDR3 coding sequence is TGCAGTGCTAGAGATGGGACTAGCGGGAGTTGGTACGAGCAGTACTTC.

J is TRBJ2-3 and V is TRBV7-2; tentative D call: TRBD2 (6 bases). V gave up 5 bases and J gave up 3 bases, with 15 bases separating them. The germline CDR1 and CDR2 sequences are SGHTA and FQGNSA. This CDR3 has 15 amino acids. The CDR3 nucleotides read TGTGCCAGCAGCCAGGAGGGCCTGTGGACAGATACGCAGTATTTT. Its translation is CASSQEGLWTDTQYF. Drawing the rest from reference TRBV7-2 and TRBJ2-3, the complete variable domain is GAGVSQSPSNKVTEKGKDVELRCDPISGHTALYWYRQSLGQGLEFLIYFQGNSAPDKSGLPSDRFSAERTGGSVSTLTIQRTQQEDSAVYLCASSQEGLWTDTQYFGPGTRLTVL.

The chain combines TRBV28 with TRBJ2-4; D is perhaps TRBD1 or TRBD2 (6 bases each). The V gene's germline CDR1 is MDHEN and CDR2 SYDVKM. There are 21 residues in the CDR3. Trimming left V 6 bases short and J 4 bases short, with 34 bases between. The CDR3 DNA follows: TGTGCCAGCAGCCCCGGACAGTTGGGACCAGCCAGACTAGGGGGTAAAAACATTCAGTACTTC. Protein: CASSPGQLGPARLGGKNIQYF. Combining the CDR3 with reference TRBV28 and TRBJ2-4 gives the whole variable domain DVKVTQSSRYLVKRTGEKVFLECVQDMDHENMFWYRQDPGLGLRLIYFSYDVKMKEKGDIPEGYSVSREKKERFSLILESASTNQTSMYLCASSPGQLGPARLGGKNIQYFGAGTRLSVL.

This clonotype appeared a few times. For the CDR3, the DNA is TGTGCCAGCAGCCTCCACTACGAGCAGTACTTC. Translating gives CASSLHYEQYF. J is TRBJ2-7 and V is TRBV14, with no clear D. Germline values: CDR1 SGHDN, CDR2 FVKESK. Trimming stripped 4 bases from V and 3 bases from J, with 4 bases between. The CDR3 sequence is 11 residues long.

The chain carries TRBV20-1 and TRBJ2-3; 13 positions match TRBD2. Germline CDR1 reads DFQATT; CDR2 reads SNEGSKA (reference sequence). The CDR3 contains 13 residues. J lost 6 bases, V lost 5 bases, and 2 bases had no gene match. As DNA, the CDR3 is TGCAGTGCTCTGACTAGCGGGGGGGATACGCAGTATTTT. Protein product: CSALTSGGDTQYF.

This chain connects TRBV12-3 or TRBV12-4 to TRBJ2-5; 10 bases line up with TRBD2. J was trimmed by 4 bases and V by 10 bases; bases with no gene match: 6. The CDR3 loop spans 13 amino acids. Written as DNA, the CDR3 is TGTGCCACCCGACTAGCGGGTGCAGAGACCCAGTACTTC. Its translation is CATRLAGAETQYF.

The CDR3 sequence is CSATLDSPGELFF. The CDR3 nucleotides read TGCAGTGCTACCCTGGACAGTCCCGGGGAGCTGTTTTTT. V usage is TRBV20-1 and J usage is TRBJ2-2, with D perhaps TRBD1 (6 bases). Germline loops: CDR1 DFQATT, CDR2 SNEGSKA (reference sequence). V gave up 4 bases and J gave up 6 bases, with 12 bases separating them. The CDR3 length is 13 residues.

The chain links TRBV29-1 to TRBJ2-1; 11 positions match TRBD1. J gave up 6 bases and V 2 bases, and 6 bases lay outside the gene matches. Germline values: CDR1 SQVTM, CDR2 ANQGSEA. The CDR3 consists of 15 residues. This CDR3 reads CSVEFRTGGPNEQFF. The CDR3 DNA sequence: TGCAGCGTTGAATTTAGGACAGGGGGCCCCAATGAGCAGTTCTTC.

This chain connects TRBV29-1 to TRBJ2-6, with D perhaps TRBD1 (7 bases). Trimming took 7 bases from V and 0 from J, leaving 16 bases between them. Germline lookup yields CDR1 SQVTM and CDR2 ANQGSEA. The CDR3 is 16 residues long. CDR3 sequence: CSAQQGTSSGANVLTF. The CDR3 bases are TGCAGCGCCCAACAGGGGACTTCCTCTGGGGCCAACGTCCTGACTTTC.

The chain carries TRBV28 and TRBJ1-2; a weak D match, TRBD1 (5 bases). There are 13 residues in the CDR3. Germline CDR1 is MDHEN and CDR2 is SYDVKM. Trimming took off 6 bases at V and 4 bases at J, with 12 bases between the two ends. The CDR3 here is CASRATGLYGYTF. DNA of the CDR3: TGTGCCAGCAGAGCCACAGGACTCTATGGCTACACCTTC.

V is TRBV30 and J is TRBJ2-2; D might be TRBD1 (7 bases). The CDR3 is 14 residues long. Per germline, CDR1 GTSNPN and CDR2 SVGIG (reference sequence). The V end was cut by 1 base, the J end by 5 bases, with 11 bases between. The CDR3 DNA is TGTGCCTGGAGTGGGGACAGCGGGACCGGGGAGCTGTTTTTT. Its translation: CAWSGDSGTGELFF.

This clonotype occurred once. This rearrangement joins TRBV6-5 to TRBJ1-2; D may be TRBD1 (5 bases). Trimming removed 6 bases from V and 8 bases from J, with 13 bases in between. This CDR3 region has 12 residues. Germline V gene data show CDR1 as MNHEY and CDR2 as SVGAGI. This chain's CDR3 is CASRHQGWGYTF. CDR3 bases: TGTGCCAGCAGGCACCAGGGATGGGGCTACACCTTC.

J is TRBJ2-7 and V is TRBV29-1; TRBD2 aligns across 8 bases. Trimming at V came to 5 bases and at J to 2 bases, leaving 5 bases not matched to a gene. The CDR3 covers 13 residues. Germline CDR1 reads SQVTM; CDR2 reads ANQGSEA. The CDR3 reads CSVITSGTYEQYF. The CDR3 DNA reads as TGCAGCGTTATTACTAGCGGAACCTACGAGCAGTACTTC.

CDR3 coding DNA: TGCAGTGCTAGGCTGATGAACACTGAAGCTTTCTTT. It encodes CSARLMNTEAFF. The chain couples TRBV20-1 to TRBJ1-1; D is unresolved. With 3 bases removed from V and 0 bases from J, the gap between germline ends came to 5 bases. This CDR3 comprises 12 residues. The V gene's germline CDR1 is DFQATT and CDR2 SNEGSKA (reference sequence).

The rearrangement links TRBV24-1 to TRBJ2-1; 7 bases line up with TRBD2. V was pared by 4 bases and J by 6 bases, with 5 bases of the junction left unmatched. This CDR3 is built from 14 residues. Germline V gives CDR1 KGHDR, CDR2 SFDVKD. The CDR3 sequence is CATSDPGTTNEQFF. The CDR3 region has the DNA TGTGCCACCAGTGACCCCGGGACTACCAATGAGCAGTTCTTC.